The 8 T cell receptor beta chains given below trace back to one sample, sequenced in a study of regulatory T cells in long-lasting Graves disease. Stated time point: newly diagnosed GD, antithyroid drugs for less than 3 months. From PBMCs, RNA was extracted and then used to make the TCR library. In building TCR beta libraries, iRepertoire HTBI primers were used together with Arm-PCR of CDR3 regions. TCRdb redid the calling of the multiplex PCR reads with MiXCR, one entry per CDR3 protein. The sample has 300,000 to 400,000 distinct CDR3 sequences; roughly 18% are singletons. The input for sequencing was peripheral blood mononuclear cells (PBMCs), taken at new diagnosis, from a patient treated with antithyroid drugs. These receptors originate from a female donor with Graves disease.

This clonotype has a count of ten or more. This chain connects TRBV10-2 to TRBJ1-5; D uncertain. The germline CDR1 and CDR2 sequences are WSHSY and SAAADI. This CDR3 spans 14 amino acids. V lost 3 bases to trimming and J lost 4 bases, with 10 bases between them. This CDR3 reads CASSEFWGNQPQHF. The CDR3 DNA reads TGCGCCAGCAGTGAATTTTGGGGTAATCAGCCCCAGCATTTT.

This clonotype was recorded many times. The chain is built from TRBV2 and TRBJ2-3; tentative D call: TRBD1 (6 bases). V lost 1 base, J lost 0 bases, and 11 bases lay in between. Per the germline V gene, CDR1 is SNHLY and CDR2 is FYNNEI. This CDR3 region has 16 residues. For the CDR3, the DNA is TGTGCCAGCAGTGAAGTCGCAGGGGCGAGCACAGATACGCAGTATTTT. Its translation: CASSEVAGASTDTQYF. Using reference TRBV2 and TRBJ2-3 for the parts outside the CDR3, the full variable domain is EPEVTQTPSHQVTQMGQEVILRCVPISNHLYFYWYRQILGQKVEFLVSFYNNEISEKSEIFDDQFSVERPDGSNFTLKIRSTKLEDSAMYFCASSEVAGASTDTQYFGPGTRLTVL.

This clonotype was detected many times. CDR3 in amino acids: CASREAGGSTDTQYF. For the CDR3, the DNA is TGTGCCAGCCGAGAAGCGGGAGGGTCCACAGATACGCAGTATTTT. This chain links TRBV6-1 with TRBJ2-3, with 10 nucleotides matching TRBD2. From germline, CDR1 is MNHNS and CDR2 SASEGT. The CDR3 is made up of 15 amino acids. V lost 8 bases to trimming and J lost 2 bases; unmatched junction nucleotides: 7.

On this clonotype itself: This clone may be a read error of a much larger clone one base away. CDR3 sequence reads: CASSQVPGLQETQYF. In DNA form, the CDR3 reads TGTGCCAGCAGCCAAGTCCCCGGTTTACAAGAGACCCAGTACTTC. The chain is built from TRBV3-1 and TRBJ2-5; D remains unclear. The CDR3 spans 15 residues. From germline, CDR1 is LGHDT and CDR2 YNNKEL (reference sequence). Trimming removed 1 base from V and 2 bases from J, with 11 bases in between.

This clonotype was seen only a few times. V and J are TRBV6-1 and TRBJ2-1; 14 bases agree with TRBD2. There are 17 residues in the CDR3. CDR1 is MNHNS and CDR2 is SASEGT in the germline V gene. V shed 0 bases, J shed 8 bases, and the junction held 6 bases outside the gene matches. CDR3 protein: CASSEASVGLAGDEQFF. The CDR3 DNA sequence: TGTGCCAGCAGTGAAGCCTCGGTGGGACTAGCGGGAGATGAGCAGTTCTTC.

As concerns this clonotype: Since the CDR3 does not end with the conserved phenylalanine or tryptophan, this likely comes from a read error. The limits of the CDR3 on the DNA are not certain, so only TCRdb's listed CDR3 is given. The chain has TRBV11-2 and TRBJ1-2. Inclusive of both ends, the CDR3 amounts to 15 amino acids. Germline lookup yields CDR1 SGHAT and CDR2 FQNNGV. The CDR3 protein is CASSLDGSLIYGYNL.

In this sample, this clonotype turned up many times. The chain has TRBV3-1 and TRBJ2-2, with D uncertain. V dropped 1 base and J dropped 7 bases, with 22 bases sitting between them. CDR3 size: 18 residues. Germline lookup yields CDR1 LGHDT and CDR2 YNNKEL (reference sequence). The CDR3 sequence: CASSQVRLGPDGDGELFF. CDR3 nucleotides: TGTGCCAGCAGCCAAGTGCGTCTTGGACCGGACGGTGACGGGGAGCTGTTTTTT.

There are many counts of this clonotype. The CDR3 sequence: CASSEAARDTEAFF. CDR3 nucleotides: TGTGCCAGCAGCGAAGCGGCGCGCGACACTGAAGCTTTCTTT. This rearrangement joins TRBV9 to TRBJ1-1, with unresolved D. The V gene's germline CDR1 is SGDLS and CDR2 YYNGEE. V was shortened by 3 bases and J by 3 bases, with 12 bases between the two germline ends. The CDR3 length is 14 residues.